The rows below give T cell receptor beta chains drawn from one sample of a study of cytomegalovirus exposure and HLA in healthy donors. The repertoire was sequenced with immunoSEQ multiplex PCR; TCRdb's copy has only in-frame clones and lacks some. The data contain 180,000 or so clones, roughly 86% of them seen just once; the ten biggest clones take up approximately 7.7%. The sample consisted of PBMCs. The receptor source for this set is a man in his thirties or forties in good health and CMV-seropositive. The CDR3 runs from the conserved cysteine through the conserved F or W. The order of the fields is V gene, clone size, D gene, J gene, CDR3 protein, CDR3 DNA. D genes are given only for firm matches. Size values are once, few and many counts, or a class for expanded clones, and some rows have none.

v_call: TRBV29-1
clone_size: once
d_call: -
j_call: TRBJ1-1
cdr3_aa: CSVGGTGEAFF
cdr3_nt: TGCAGCGTTGGGGGCACCGGCGAAGCTTTCTTT

v_call: TRBV15
clone_size: -
d_call: -
j_call: TRBJ2-1
cdr3_aa: CATSYGTGSSYNEQFF
cdr3_nt: TGTGCCACCAGCTACGGTACAGGTAGCTCCTACAATGAGCAGTTCTTC

v_call: TRBV9
clone_size: -
d_call: -
j_call: TRBJ1-3
cdr3_aa: CASTWGLSGNTIYF
cdr3_nt: TGTGCCAGCACCTGGGGGCTCTCTGGAAACACCATATATTTT

v_call: TRBV2
clone_size: many
d_call: -
j_call: TRBJ2-7
cdr3_aa: CASSEVDSYEQYF
cdr3_nt: TGTGCCAGCAGTGAGGTTGACTCCTACGAGCAGTACTTC

v_call: TRBV2
clone_size: -
d_call: -
j_call: TRBJ2-7
cdr3_aa: CASSPQGLGEYF
cdr3_nt: TGTGCCAGCAGCCCCCAAGGGCTGGGGGAGTACTTC

v_call: TRBV4-1
clone_size: -
d_call: -
j_call: TRBJ2-3
cdr3_aa: CASSQATAGITDTQYF
cdr3_nt: TGCGCCAGCAGCCAAGCCACCGCGGGGATCACAGATACGCAGTATTTT

v_call: TRBV18
clone_size: -
d_call: -
j_call: TRBJ2-7
cdr3_aa: CASSPEVYEQYF
cdr3_nt: TGTGCCAGCTCACCGGAGGTCTACGAGCAGTACTTC

v_call: TRBV7-2
clone_size: -
d_call: TRBD1
j_call: TRBJ1-4
cdr3_aa: CASSPRTGTNEKLFF
cdr3_nt: TGTGCCAGCAGCCCCCGGACAGGGACGAATGAAAAACTGTTTTTT

v_call: TRBV4-2
clone_size: -
d_call: -
j_call: TRBJ2-3
cdr3_aa: CASSPRARFTDTQYF
cdr3_nt: TGTGCCAGCAGTCCTAGGGCCCGTTTCACAGATACGCAGTATTTT

v_call: TRBV28
clone_size: -
d_call: -
j_call: TRBJ2-3
cdr3_aa: CASSFRRRTDTQYF
cdr3_nt: TGTGCCAGCAGTTTCCGGAGACGCACAGATACGCAGTATTTT